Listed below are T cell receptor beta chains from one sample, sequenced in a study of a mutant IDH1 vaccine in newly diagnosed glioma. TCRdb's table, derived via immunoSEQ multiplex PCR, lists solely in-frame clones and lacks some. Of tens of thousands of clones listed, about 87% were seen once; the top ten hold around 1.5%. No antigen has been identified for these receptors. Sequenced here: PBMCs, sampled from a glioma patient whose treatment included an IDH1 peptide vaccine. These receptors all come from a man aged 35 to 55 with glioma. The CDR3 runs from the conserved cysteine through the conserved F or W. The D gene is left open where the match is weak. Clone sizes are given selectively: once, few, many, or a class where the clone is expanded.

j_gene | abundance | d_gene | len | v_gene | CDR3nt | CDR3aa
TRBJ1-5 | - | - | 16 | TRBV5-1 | TGCGCCAGCAGCCCCCTGGGAGGCAACAGCAATCAGCCCCAGCATTTT | CASSPLGGNSNQPQHF
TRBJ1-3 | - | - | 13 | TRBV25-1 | TGTGCCAGCAGTGAGGCTTCTGGAAACACCATATATTTT | CASSEASGNTIYF
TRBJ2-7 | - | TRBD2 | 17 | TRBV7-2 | TGTGCCAGCAGCTTATACGGGACTAGCGGGCGGCTCGGGGAGCAGTACTTC | CASSLYGTSGRLGEQYF
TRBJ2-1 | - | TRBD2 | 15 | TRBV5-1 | TGCGCCAGCAGCTTGAGGGGAGGGCCCTACAATGAGCAGTTCTTC | CASSLRGGPYNEQFF
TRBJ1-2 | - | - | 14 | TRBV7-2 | TGTGCCAGCAGCTTAAGCGGGGGGCTGGGAGGCTACACCTTC | CASSLSGGLGGYTF
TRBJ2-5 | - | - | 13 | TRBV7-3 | TGTGCCAGCAGCCCGGACAGACAAGAGACCCAGTACTTC | CASSPDRQETQYF
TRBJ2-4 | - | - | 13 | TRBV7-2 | TGTGCCAGCAGCTTAGGAATCGGAAACATTCAGTACTTC | CASSLGIGNIQYF
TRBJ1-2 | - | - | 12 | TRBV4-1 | TGCGCCAGCAGCCAAGATCAGTATGGCTACACCTTC | CASSQDQYGYTF
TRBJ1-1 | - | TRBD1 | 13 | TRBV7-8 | TGTGCCAGCAGCCGACAGGGAGCCACTGAAGCTTTCTTT | CASSRQGATEAFF
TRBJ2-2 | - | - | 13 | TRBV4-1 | TGCGCCAGCAGCCAACGCAACACCGGGGAGCTGTTTTTT | CASSQRNTGELFF
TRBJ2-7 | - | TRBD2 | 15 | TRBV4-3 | TGCGCCAGCAGCCAAGATATAGCGGGAGCCTACGAGCAGTACTTC | CASSQDIAGAYEQYF
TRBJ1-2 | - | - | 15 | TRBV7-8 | TGTGCCAGCACCAAGCGGGGTCTCAATAACTATGGCTACACCTTC | CASTKRGLNNYGYTF
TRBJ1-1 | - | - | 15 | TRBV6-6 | TGTGCCAGCACTCAACGGGGGGAGGATTGGACTGAAGCTTTCTTT | CASTQRGEDWTEAFF
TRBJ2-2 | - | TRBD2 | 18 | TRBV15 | TGTGCCACCAGCACCCCGAAGGGACTAGCGGAGGTCACCGGGGAGCTGTTTTTT | CATSTPKGLAEVTGELFF
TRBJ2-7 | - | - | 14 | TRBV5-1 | TGCGCCAGCAGCTTGGCCCCTAGCGCCTACGAGCAGTACTTC | CASSLAPSAYEQYF
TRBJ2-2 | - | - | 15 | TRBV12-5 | TGTGCTAGTGGTTTGGGGCACGGGAACACCGGGGAGCTGTTTTTT | CASGLGHGNTGELFF
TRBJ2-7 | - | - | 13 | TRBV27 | TGTGCCAGCAGTTTATTCCCCGATACCGAGCAGTACTTC | CASSLFPDTEQYF
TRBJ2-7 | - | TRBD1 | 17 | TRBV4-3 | TGCGCCAGCAGCCAGGCTTTCAGGGGGCCCCTTTCCTACGAGCAGTACTTC | CASSQAFRGPLSYEQYF
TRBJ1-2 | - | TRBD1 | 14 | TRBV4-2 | TGTGCCAGCAGCCAGCCTGGACAGGGACCAGGCTACACCTTC | CASSQPGQGPGYTF
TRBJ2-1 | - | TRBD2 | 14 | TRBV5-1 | TGCGCCAGCGGACTAGCGGGAGGCGGCAATGAGCAGTTCTTC | CASGLAGGGNEQFF
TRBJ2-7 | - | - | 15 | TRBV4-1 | TGCGCCAGCAGCCGAGACAATGGAGGTGCCTACGAGCAGTACTTC | CASSRDNGGAYEQYF
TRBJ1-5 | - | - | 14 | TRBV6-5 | TGTGCCAGCAGCATCAGAGATAGCAATCAGCCCCAGCATTTT | CASSIRDSNQPQHF
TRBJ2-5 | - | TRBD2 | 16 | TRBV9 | TGTGCCAGCAGCGTAGGGGGACTAGCTCTGTTAGAGACCCAGTACTTC | CASSVGGLALLETQYF
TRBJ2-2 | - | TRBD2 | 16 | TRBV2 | TGTGCCAGCACCCCTGGCAGGACTAGCGTTAGCGGGGAGCTGTTTTTT | CASTPGRTSVSGELFF
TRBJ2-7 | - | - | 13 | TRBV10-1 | TGCGCCAGCAGTGTGCCTCCTTCCTACGAGCAGTACTTC | CASSVPPSYEQYF
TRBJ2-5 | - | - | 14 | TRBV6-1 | TGTGCCAGCAGTGAAGATTCGGGCCAAGAGACCCAGTACTTC | CASSEDSGQETQYF
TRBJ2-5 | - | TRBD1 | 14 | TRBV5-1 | TGCGCCAGCAGCTCTTGGACAGGTCGGGAGACCCAGTACTTC | CASSSWTGRETQYF
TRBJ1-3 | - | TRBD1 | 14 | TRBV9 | TGTGCCAGCAGCGCGGGGACAGCTGGAAACACCATATATTTT | CASSAGTAGNTIYF
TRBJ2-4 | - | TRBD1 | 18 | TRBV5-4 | TGTGCCAGCGAAATAGGACAGGGGGCGAGGTGGGCCAAAAACATTCAGTACTTC | CASEIGQGARWAKNIQYF
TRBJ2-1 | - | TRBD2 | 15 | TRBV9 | TGTGCCAGCAGCGTAGGCGGGACTATGGGCAATGAGCAGTTCTTC | CASSVGGTMGNEQFF
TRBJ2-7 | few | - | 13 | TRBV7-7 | TGTGCTAGCAGCTTAGGCGCTTCCTACGAGCAGTACTTC | CASSLGASYEQYF
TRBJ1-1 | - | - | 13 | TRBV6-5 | TGTGCCAGCAGTTTCAGGGTGAGGGCTGAAGCTTTCTTT | CASSFRVRAEAFF
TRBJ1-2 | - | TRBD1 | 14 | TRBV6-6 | TGTGCCAGCAGTTCTGGACAGGGGGCAGAGGGCTACACCTTC | CASSSGQGAEGYTF
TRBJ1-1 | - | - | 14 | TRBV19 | TGTGCCAGTATGGTGGCCCTCTCGGGCACTGAAGCTTTCTTT | CASMVALSGTEAFF
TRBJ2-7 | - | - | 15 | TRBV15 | TGTGCCACCAGCAGGGGGGGCGCTTCCCACTACGAGCAGTACTTC | CATSRGGASHYEQYF
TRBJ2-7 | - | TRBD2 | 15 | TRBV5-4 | TGTGCCAGCAGCGCCTCCGAAGCGGGAGTCGACGAGCAGTACTTC | CASSASEAGVDEQYF
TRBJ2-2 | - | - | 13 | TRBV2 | TGTGCCAAAGGTCCAGTGCATACCGGGGAGCTGTTTTTT | CAKGPVHTGELFF
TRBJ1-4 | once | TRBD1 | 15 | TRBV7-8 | TGTGCCAGCAGCTTTACAGGGGGCCGGGGAGGAAAACTGTTTTTT | CASSFTGGRGGKLFF
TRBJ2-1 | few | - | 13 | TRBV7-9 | TGTGCCAGCAGCTTAAGGCCCACAGGCGAGCAGTTCTTC | CASSLRPTGEQFF
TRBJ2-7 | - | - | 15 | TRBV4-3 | TGCGCCAGCAGCCAAGGATATCAGGCGGCCTACGAGCAGTACTTC | CASSQGYQAAYEQYF
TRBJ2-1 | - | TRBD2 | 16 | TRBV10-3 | TGTGCCATCCAAGAGGCAGTTAGCGGGAGGGCCGGTGAGCAGTTCTTC | CAIQEAVSGRAGEQFF
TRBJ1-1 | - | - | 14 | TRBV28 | TGTGCCAGCAGTCCGTGGGGGCTGAACACTGAAGCTTTCTTT | CASSPWGLNTEAFF
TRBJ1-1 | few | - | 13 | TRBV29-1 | TGCAGCGTTGAGGATTCGAAATTCACTGAAGCTTTCTTT | CSVEDSKFTEAFF
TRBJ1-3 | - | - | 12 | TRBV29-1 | TGCAGCTTTAGGGGTTCTGGAAACACCATATATTTT | CSFRGSGNTIYF
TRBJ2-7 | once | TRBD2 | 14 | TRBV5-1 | TGCGCCAGCAGCCGACTAGCGGGAGTTCACGAGCAGTACTTC | CASSRLAGVHEQYF
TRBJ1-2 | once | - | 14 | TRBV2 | TGTGCCAGCCCGCGGGCTGTTTTAGGCTATGGCTACACCTTC | CASPRAVLGYGYTF
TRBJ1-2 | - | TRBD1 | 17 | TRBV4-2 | TGTGCCAGCAGCCAGGATGGGCCCGGACAGGGTTTCTATGGCTACACCTTC | CASSQDGPGQGFYGYTF
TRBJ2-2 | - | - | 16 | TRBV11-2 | TGTGCCAGCAGCCCTCGTGGGGCCGCGGGGACCGGGGAGCTGTTTTTT | CASSPRGAAGTGELFF
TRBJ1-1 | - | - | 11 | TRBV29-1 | TGCAGTTATTTAAGGAACACTGAAGCTTTCTTT | CSYLRNTEAFF
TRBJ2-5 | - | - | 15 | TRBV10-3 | TGTGCCATCAGTTCCGGGACAGAGCCCGGGGGGACCCAGTACTTC | CAISSGTEPGGTQYF
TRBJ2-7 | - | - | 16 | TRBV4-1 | TGCGCCAGCAGCCTCGGAGGGCTATCGGGGGCTTACGAGCAGTACTTC | CASSLGGLSGAYEQYF
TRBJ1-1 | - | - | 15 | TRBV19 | TGTGCCAGTAGTATAGGTAGGCAGAAGAACACTGAAGCTTTCTTT | CASSIGRQKNTEAFF
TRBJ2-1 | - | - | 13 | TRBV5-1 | TGCGCCAGCAGCTTGGGTCGTGGAAATGAGCAGTTCTTC | CASSLGRGNEQFF
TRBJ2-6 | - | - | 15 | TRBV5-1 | TGCGCCAGCAGCAGGACCCCCCCTGGGGCCAACGTCCTGACTTTC | CASSRTPPGANVLTF
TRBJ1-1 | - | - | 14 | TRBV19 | TGTGCCAGTAGTATGAAGGGCGGTGGCACTGAAGCTTTCTTT | CASSMKGGGTEAFF
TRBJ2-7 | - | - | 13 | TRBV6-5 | TGTGCCAGCAGTTACGCCGACAACTACGAGCAGTACTTC | CASSYADNYEQYF
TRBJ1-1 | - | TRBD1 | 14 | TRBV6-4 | TGTGCCAGCGCGTTTGACAGGGCCCGGATAGAAGCTTTCTTT | CASAFDRARIEAFF
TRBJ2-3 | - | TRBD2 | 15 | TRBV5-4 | TGTGCCAGCAGGGCCGCCGGGACTAGTCGAGATACGCAGTATTTT | CASRAAGTSRDTQYF
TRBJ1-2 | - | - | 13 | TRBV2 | TGTGCCAGCGGGGGGGGGCGAGGTTATGGCTACACCTTC | CASGGGRGYGYTF